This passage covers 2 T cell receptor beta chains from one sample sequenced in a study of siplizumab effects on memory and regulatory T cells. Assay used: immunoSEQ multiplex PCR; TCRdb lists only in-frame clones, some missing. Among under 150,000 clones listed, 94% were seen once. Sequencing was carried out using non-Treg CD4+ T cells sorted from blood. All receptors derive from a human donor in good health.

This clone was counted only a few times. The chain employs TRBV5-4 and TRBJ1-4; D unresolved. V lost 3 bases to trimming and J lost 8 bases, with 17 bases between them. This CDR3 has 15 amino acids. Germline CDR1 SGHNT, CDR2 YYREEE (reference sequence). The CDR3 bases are TGTGCCAGCAGCTCTGCCGGGCGACGAGGGGAAAAACTGTTTTTT. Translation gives CASSSAGRRGEKLFF.

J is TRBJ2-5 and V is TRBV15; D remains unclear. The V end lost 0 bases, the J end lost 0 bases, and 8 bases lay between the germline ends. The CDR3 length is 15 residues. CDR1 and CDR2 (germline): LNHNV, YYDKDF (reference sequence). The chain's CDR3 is CATSRDSVYQETQYF. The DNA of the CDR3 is TGTGCCACCAGCAGAGATTCGGTGTACCAAGAGACCCAGTACTTC.